This T cell receptor (beta chain) was observed in a study of shared clonotypes between healthy human individuals. Study findings and constraints: Relative to clonotypes present in all four donors, those not shared had lower generation probabilities.

Deletions cut 2 bases from V and 7 bases from J, with 11 bases between. This CDR3 contains 14 residues. CDR1 is KGHSH, CDR2 LQKENI, per germline. A note on this clone: Its antigen is undetermined.

Sequenced by immunoSEQ multiplex PCR; TCRdb stores in-frame clones only, minus some. The table includes 2.3 million or so clones, approximately 93% detected once. The specimen sequenced was naive CD4+ T cells from PBMCs. Documented subset: CD45RA+ positively selected. The chain has TRBV18 and TRBJ2-2; D may be TRBD2 (6 bases). This TCR derives from a man younger than 35 in good health. Some clones in this sample may be carry-over from other donors' samples. The CDR3 nucleotides are TGTGCCAGCTCACCAGCGGGAAGAGGCGGGGAGCTGTTTTTT. Protein sequence: CASSPAGRGGELFF.